The 30 T cell receptor beta chains given below trace back to one sample, sequenced in a study of Ad26.COV2.S vaccination and SARS-CoV-2 variants. Libraries were prepared by immunoSEQ multiplex PCR; TCRdb keeps only in-frame clonotypes and omits some of them. The profile shows about half a million clones, 89% of them singletons. Treatment meaning: around 19 received Ad26.COV2.S at low or high dose, single or two shots; several received placebo; per-sample allocation not given. Sampling happened 63 days after the first vaccine or placebo injection. The material was peripheral blood, obtained in a trial of Ad26.COV2.S vaccine versus placebo. The source of these receptors is a person aged 18-65 years who received the Ad26.COV2.S COVID-19 vaccine or a placebo.

The DNA for the CDR3 is TGTGCCAGCAGCCCCTCGGGGACTGCCGTTACGCAGTATTTT. Its translation: CASSPSGTAVTQYF. The chain joins TRBV9 to TRBJ2-3, with TRBD2 as a possible D gene (6 bases). V was pared by 4 bases and J by 8 bases, with 17 bases between. The CDR3 is made up of 14 amino acids. Germline V gene lookup returns CDR1 SGDLS and CDR2 YYNGEE. Based on the CDR3 plus reference TRBV9 and TRBJ2-3, the full variable domain is DSGVTQTPKHLITATGQRVTLRCSPRSGDLSVYWYQQSLDQGLQFLIQYYNGEERAKGNILERFSAQQFPDLHSELNLSSLELGDSALYFCASSPSGTAVTQYFGPGTRLTVL.

This clone was recorded only once. The chain carries TRBV18 and TRBJ2-3; 8 bases are shared with TRBD1. Germline trimming cut 6 bases from V and 0 bases from J; bases unmatched to any gene: 11. The CDR3 totals 17 residues. The germline gives CDR1 KGHSH, CDR2 LQKENI. The CDR3 here is CASSPAPGQASTDTQYF. The CDR3 DNA follows: TGTGCCAGCTCCCCTGCTCCGGGACAGGCAAGCACAGATACGCAGTATTTT.

This clone was seen only once. The chain couples TRBV18 to TRBJ2-1; 7 bases are shared with TRBD2. CDR1 KGHSH and CDR2 LQKENI come from the germline V gene. The junction had 10 bases not matched to a gene; V was cut back by 2 bases and J by 6 bases. This CDR3 is built from 16 residues. The CDR3 here is CASSPTSGKRGNEQFF. The CDR3 DNA reads as TGTGCCAGCTCACCAACCAGCGGGAAAAGGGGCAATGAGCAGTTCTTC.

The chain recombines TRBV10-2 with TRBJ2-7, with unresolved D. Germline V gene sequence: CDR1 WSHSY, CDR2 SAAADI. V shed 7 bases and J shed 3 bases, with 13 bases lying between them. The CDR3 consists of 13 residues. CDR3 protein: CASTGRNNYEQYF. The DNA of the CDR3 is TGCGCCAGCACTGGTAGGAACAACTACGAGCAGTACTTC.

J is TRBJ2-7 and V is TRBV10-1; possibly TRBD1 for D (6 bases). The V end was cut by 2 bases, the J end by 6 bases, with 14 bases between. Germline loops: CDR1 WNHNN, CDR2 SYGVQD (reference sequence). This CDR3 spans 14 amino acids. CDR3 nucleotides: TGCGCCAGCAGTGAGCTGCCAGGGGAAGTCGAGCAGTACTTC. As protein: CASSELPGEVEQYF.

This chain joins TRBV18 and TRBJ1-1, with D possibly TRBD1 on 5 matching bases. Germline CDR1 KGHSH, CDR2 LQKENI. Deletions cut 4 bases from V and 1 base from J, with 7 bases between. There are 13 residues in the CDR3. CDR3 protein: CASSQTGNTEAFF. The CDR3 region has the DNA TGTGCCAGCTCACAAACAGGGAACACTGAAGCTTTCTTT.

This chain uses TRBV18 with TRBJ1-4; D perhaps matches TRBD1 (5 bases). V lost 4 bases and J lost 0, with 18 bases in between. The CDR3 is 18 residues long. CDR1 KGHSH and CDR2 LQKENI come from the germline V gene. The CDR3 sequence is CASSLTQPTVATNEKLFF. The CDR3 DNA sequence: TGTGCCAGCTCACTTACCCAGCCGACAGTTGCAACTAATGAAAAACTGTTTTTT.

The genes are TRBV9 and TRBJ1-6; 9 bases are a match to TRBD1. CDR1 SGDLS and CDR2 YYNGEE come from the germline V gene. This CDR3 has 16 residues. Losses at the gene ends were 3 bases for V and 7 bases for J; bases not matched to a gene: 8. CDR3 nucleotide sequence: TGTGCCAGCAGCGAACCACAGGGGGCTCGGAATTCACCCCTCCACTTT. It specifies CASSEPQGARNSPLHF.

The CDR3 region has the DNA TGTGCCAGCATGACTAGCCCTTGGTCCTACGAGCAGTACTTC. This translates into CASMTSPWSYEQYF. This chain links TRBV6-5 with TRBJ2-7; 7 nucleotides match TRBD2. Trimming took 7 bases from V and 1 from J; bases not matched to a gene: 7. CDR1 MNHEY and CDR2 SVGAGI come from the germline V gene. This CDR3 is built from 14 residues.

This sequence joins TRBV9 and TRBJ1-4, with 9 positions matching TRBD1. After removal of 3 bases from V and 8 bases from J, the junction contained 11 bases not matched to a gene. The length of the CDR3 is 16 residues. CDR1 SGDLS and CDR2 YYNGEE come from the germline V gene. Written as DNA, the CDR3 is TGTGCCAGCAGCGGCCCTCCGGGGACAGGGAGGGAAAAACTGTTTTTT. Protein product: CASSGPPGTGREKLFF.

This chain joins TRBV9 and TRBJ2-7, with TRBD1 identical over 8 bases. V gave up 0 bases and J gave up 2 bases; unmatched junction bases: 7. Germline V CDR1 and CDR2: SGDLS, YYNGEE. The CDR3 has 16 residues. The CDR3 loop reads CASSVGGGTGPYEQYF. The CDR3 nucleotides read TGTGCCAGCAGCGTAGGGGGCGGGACAGGACCCTACGAGCAGTACTTC.

The rearrangement uses TRBV10-2 and TRBJ1-2; D uncertain. Trimming removed 4 bases from V and 5 bases from J, with 11 bases in between. Germline CDR1 WSHSY, CDR2 SAAADI. The CDR3 sequence is 13 residues long. The CDR3 is CASSGPGEYGYTF. CDR3 nucleotides: TGCGCCAGCAGTGGTCCCGGCGAGTATGGCTACACCTTC.

This sequence joins TRBV5-4 and TRBJ2-1; 8 positions agree with TRBD2. The CDR3 runs 16 residues. Germline V gives CDR1 SGHNT, CDR2 YYREEE (reference sequence). V was pared by 4 bases and J by 4 bases, with 10 bases of the junction left unmatched. The CDR3 protein is CASSMRALAGYNEQFF. In DNA, the CDR3 is TGTGCCAGCAGCATGAGGGCCCTAGCGGGTTACAATGAGCAGTTCTTC.

This rearrangement joins TRBV3-1 (or the pseudogene TRBV3-2) to TRBJ2-6, with D possibly matching TRBD2 (6 bases). V lost 1 base and J lost 6, with 25 bases in between. CDR1 and CDR2 (germline): LGHDT, YNNKEL (reference sequence). The CDR3 has 20 residues. Written as DNA, the CDR3 is TGTGCCAGCAGCCAAGTTCAGGGCGGCTCCACCCCGCGGGAGGCCAACGTCCTGACTTTC. Its translation is CASSQVQGGSTPREANVLTF.

The V call is TRBV7-2, the J call TRBJ1-1; 7 bases match TRBD1. The CDR3 extends over 15 amino acids. Germline V gene data show CDR1 as SGHTA and CDR2 as FQGNSA. Trimming removed 0 bases from V and 3 bases from J; junction bases left unmatched: 4. CDR3 sequence reads: CASSLAGGQYTEAFF. CDR3 coding DNA: TGTGCCAGCAGCTTAGCAGGGGGACAGTACACTGAAGCTTTCTTT.

V usage is TRBV19 and J usage is TRBJ2-7, with TRBD2 matching 7 bases. The junction had 10 bases not matched to a gene; V was cut back by 5 bases and J by 3 bases. Germline values: CDR1 LNHDA, CDR2 SQIVND (reference sequence). The CDR3 spans 15 residues. The DNA of the CDR3 is TGTGCCAGTAGTTTGGGACCCGGGACTATCTACGAGCAGTACTTC. Encoded protein: CASSLGPGTIYEQYF.

CDR3 loop: CASNGRGAGANVLTF. CDR3 in DNA: TGTGCCAGCAACGGGCGAGGGGCAGGGGCCAACGTCCTGACTTTC. V usage is TRBV18 and J usage is TRBJ2-6; D tentatively reads TRBD1 or TRBD2 (5 bases each). With 8 bases removed from V and 4 bases from J, the gap between germline ends came to 15 bases. CDR1 is KGHSH and CDR2 is LQKENI in the germline V gene. This CDR3 is 15 amino acids long.

The chain combines TRBV5-4 with TRBJ2-2; possibly TRBD1 for D (6 bases). The CDR3 length is 14 residues. Germline CDR1 reads SGHNT; CDR2 reads YYREEE (reference sequence). V was pared by 6 bases and J by 3 bases, with 12 bases between. The DNA for the CDR3 is TGTGCCAGCACCGCTCAGGGGCACACCGGGGAGCTGTTTTTT. Residues: CASTAQGHTGELFF.

This rearrangement joins TRBV30 to TRBJ2-3, with 10 bases lining up with TRBD2. J lost 3 bases, V lost 6 bases, and 12 bases had no gene match. The CDR3 is 16 amino acids. Germline V gene lookup returns CDR1 GTSNPN and CDR2 SVGIG (reference sequence). DNA for the CDR3: TGTGCCTGCCAAATCACCGGGACTAGCGCAACAGATACGCAGTATTTT. It specifies CACQITGTSATDTQYF.

This clone was counted once. The chain recombines TRBV7-8 with TRBJ2-7; TRBD2 might be the D (6 bases). V lost 5 bases to trimming and J lost 2 bases, with 16 bases between them. The CDR3 sequence is 15 residues long. In germline, CDR1 is SGHVS, CDR2 FQNEAQ. The CDR3 reads CASSPGVGHTYEQYF. The CDR3 nucleotides are TGTGCCAGCAGCCCGGGGGTAGGACATACCTACGAGCAGTACTTC.

This clone was detected a few times. J is TRBJ1-5 and V is TRBV2; no definite D call. The CDR3 covers 14 residues. Looked up from germline, CDR1 is SNHLY and CDR2 is FYNNEI. V was shortened by 8 bases and J by 0 bases, with 11 bases between the two germline ends. Here the CDR3 reads CASGEVYSNQPQHF. CDR3 DNA sequence: TGTGCCAGCGGCGAAGTTTATAGCAATCAGCCCCAGCATTTT.

The rearrangement links TRBV15 to TRBJ2-7; D may be TRBD2 (5 bases). CDR1 is LNHNV and CDR2 is YYDKDF in the germline V gene (reference sequence). V was shortened by 1 base and J by 1 base, with 14 bases between the two germline ends. The CDR3 consists of 16 residues. The CDR3 is CATSRGILRGSYEQYF. The CDR3 bases are TGTGCCACCAGCAGAGGGATTTTACGGGGTTCCTACGAGCAGTACTTC.

The chain recombines TRBV29-1 with TRBJ2-5; a possible D gene is TRBD1 (5 bases). This CDR3 has 14 residues. Germline V gene lookup returns CDR1 SQVTM and CDR2 ANQGSEA. V dropped 4 bases and J dropped 0 bases, with 12 bases sitting between them. CDR3 region: CSVGGRADQETQYF. For the CDR3, the DNA is TGCAGCGTTGGGGGCAGGGCGGACCAAGAGACCCAGTACTTC.

This clone appeared once. The sample contains more than one DNA sequence encoding this CDR3. This sequence joins TRBV30 and TRBJ1-2, with D perhaps TRBD1 (5 bases). The CDR3 loop spans 11 amino acids. Trimming removed 0 bases at V and 7 bases at J, with 6 bases between. Germline V gene data show CDR1 as GTSNPN and CDR2 as SVGIG (reference sequence). CDR3 sequence: CAWSVGAGYTF. The DNA of the CDR3 is TGTGCCTGGAGTGTTGGGGCTGGCTACACCTTC.

The chain joins TRBV6-6 to TRBJ2-3; 7 bases are a match to TRBD2. Looked up from germline, CDR1 is MNHNY and CDR2 is SVGAGI (reference sequence). The CDR3 sequence is 14 residues long. J was trimmed by 2 bases and V by 11 bases; bases with no gene match: 10. CDR3 amino acids: CAAESGTYTDTQYF. CDR3 sequence (DNA): TGTGCCGCTGAAAGCGGGACTTACACAGATACGCAGTATTTT.

The chain uses TRBV15 and TRBJ1-2; TRBD1 aligns across 7 bases. The germline gives CDR1 LNHNV, CDR2 YYDKDF (reference sequence). This CDR3 comprises 15 residues. The trim removed 2 bases at V and 4 bases at J, leaving 7 bases unmatched. For the CDR3, the DNA is TGTGCCACCAGCAGAACCGGGACAGATCGCTATGGCTACACCTTC. This sequence encodes CATSRTGTDRYGYTF.

The CDR3 bases are TGTGCCAGCTGTCCAACAGGGGGCTTCGCTGAAGCTTTCTTT. It encodes CASCPTGGFAEAFF. V usage is TRBV6-5 and J usage is TRBJ1-1; TRBD1 agrees at 9 bases. This CDR3 contains 14 residues. CDR1 is MNHEY, CDR2 SVGAGI, per germline. V lost 8 bases, J lost 6 bases, and 10 bases stayed unmatched.

V is TRBV5-1 and J is TRBJ2-1, with a weak D call TRBD2 (5 bases). The CDR3 spans 13 residues. Germline V gene data show CDR1 as SGHRS and CDR2 as YFSETQ. Trimming left V 5 bases short and J 7 bases short, with 13 bases between. CDR3 residues: CASRTTGKNEQFF. In DNA form, the CDR3 reads TGCGCCAGCAGAACGACGGGAAAAAATGAGCAGTTCTTC.

For this clone: Other DNA sequences in the sample encode the same CDR3. The V call is TRBV7-9, the J call TRBJ2-7; TRBD1 agrees at 8 bases. This CDR3 comprises 14 residues. Germline V gives CDR1 SEHNR, CDR2 FQNEAQ (reference sequence). V lost 1 base and J lost 4; bases outside the gene matches: 3. This CDR3 is CASSLGTGSYEQYF. The CDR3 DNA follows: TGTGCCAGCAGCTTAGGGACAGGGTCGTACGAGCAGTACTTC.

The chain combines TRBV7-2 with TRBJ2-7; D remains ambiguous. Germline lookup yields CDR1 SGHTA and CDR2 FQGNSA. V was pared by 5 bases and J by 3 bases, with 5 bases between. The CDR3 runs 11 residues. For the CDR3, the DNA is TGTGCCAGCAGCGCGCACTACGAGCAGTACTTC. Its translation is CASSAHYEQYF.